A single sample is the source of the 18 T cell receptor beta chains below, sequenced in a study of T cells in Graves' hyperthyroidism and ophthalmopathy. RNA transcripts provided the source from which TCR beta CDR3 regions were amplified. HTBI primers were employed in a first-round RT-PCR of the TCR CDR3. Via MiXCR, TCRdb re-called the multiplex PCR reads, giving one row per CDR3 protein. Of 300,000 or so distinct CDR3 sequences listed, 21% are singletons. The source material was blood. These receptors were collected from a woman aged 45-65 years with Graves' hyperthyroidism.

This clonotype was observed once. This chain links TRBV5-1 with TRBJ2-2; D is perhaps TRBD2 (5 bases). Germline CDR1 is SGHRS and CDR2 is YFSETQ. This CDR3 region has 13 residues. V lost 4 bases, J lost 6 bases, and 10 bases lay in between. In DNA, the CDR3 is TGCGCCAGCAGCAGGGAGTCGCCCGGGGAGCTGTTTTTT. Residues: CASSRESPGELFF.

This clonotype occurred many times. The J gene is TRBJ1-4, the V gene TRBV29-1; tentatively, D is TRBD1 (6 bases). CDR3 length: 13 residues. From germline, CDR1 is SQVTM and CDR2 ANQGSEA. The germline V and J ends were trimmed by 5 bases and 7 bases, with 14 bases remaining between them. In DNA, the CDR3 is TGCAGCGTTCGAACCCAGGGGCGTGAAAAACTGTTTTTT. This codes for CSVRTQGREKLFF.

This clonotype was detected many times. The genes are TRBV3-1 and TRBJ2-3, with D unresolved. V shed 2 bases and J shed 2 bases, with 5 bases lying between them. This CDR3 spans 13 amino acids. Germline V gene sequence: CDR1 LGHDT, CDR2 YNNKEL (reference sequence). CDR3: CASSQSVTDTQYF. CDR3 DNA: TGTGCCAGCAGCCAAAGCGTCACAGATACGCAGTATTTT.

This clonotype appeared a few times. This chain links TRBV7-9 with TRBJ2-5, with 7 nucleotides matching TRBD1. The CDR3 contains 15 residues. Unmatched junction bases numbered 9, after V lost 3 bases and J lost 5 bases. CDR1 and CDR2 from the germline V gene are SEHNR and FQNEAQ (reference sequence). For the CDR3, the DNA is TGTGCCAGCAGCTTTGACGCAGGGGGTCAGGAGACCCAGTACTTC. Translated, it gives CASSFDAGGQETQYF.

The V gene is TRBV6-1, the J gene TRBJ1-5; 8 positions match TRBD1. In germline, CDR1 is MNHNS, CDR2 SASEGT. The CDR3 totals 14 residues. With V trimmed by 1 base and J by 5 bases, 1 base remained unmatched. Here the CDR3 DNA reads TGTGCCAGCAGTGAAGTCAGGGGGCATCAGCCCCAGCATTTT. This encodes CASSEVRGHQPQHF.

The chain links TRBV2 to TRBJ2-5; TRBD1 matches 8 bases. Germline V gene sequence: CDR1 SNHLY, CDR2 FYNNEI. This CDR3 is built from 15 residues. After removal of 8 bases from V and 2 bases from J, the junction contained 10 bases not matched to a gene. The CDR3 nucleotides are TGTGCCAGCTGGCGGACAGGGCACCGACAAGAGACCCAGTACTTC. This codes for CASWRTGHRQETQYF.

There are a few counts of this clonotype. The chain uses TRBV20-1 and TRBJ1-4; 9 nucleotides line up with TRBD1. This CDR3 region has 13 residues. V lost 5 bases and J lost 10; bases outside the gene matches: 8. Germline CDR1 DFQATT, CDR2 SNEGSKA (reference sequence). Written as DNA, the CDR3 is TGCAGTGCTCCAACAGGGGGCCTTGGAAAACTGTTTTTT. As protein: CSAPTGGLGKLFF.

This clonotype has ten or more counts. J is TRBJ2-3 and V is TRBV5-1; D may be TRBD1 (6 bases). This CDR3 has 14 amino acids. Looked up from germline, CDR1 is SGHRS and CDR2 is YFSETQ. The germline V and J ends were trimmed by 6 bases and 4 bases, with 15 bases remaining between them. Written as DNA, the CDR3 is TGCGCCAGCACCGGGGCAGGGGATGCAGATACGCAGTATTTT. Translating gives CASTGAGDADTQYF.

This clonotype occurred many times. CDR3 residues: CASSLATGVYEQYF. DNA for the CDR3: TGCGCCAGCAGCTTGGCCACAGGGGTCTACGAGCAGTACTTC. The V and J genes are TRBV5-1 and TRBJ2-7, with 7 bases fitting TRBD1. The CDR3 totals 14 residues. J gave up 3 bases and V 0 bases, and 3 bases lay outside the gene matches. Germline loops: CDR1 SGHRS, CDR2 YFSETQ.

This clonotype was counted a few times. The V call is TRBV19, the J call TRBJ1-2; D not certain. CDR1 is LNHDA, CDR2 SQIVND, per germline (reference sequence). V lost 5 bases and J lost 2, with 9 bases in between. The CDR3 consists of 13 residues. The CDR3, as DNA: TGTGCCAGTAGTGCCAGTGTGAACTATGGCTACACCTTC. Amino acids: CASSASVNYGYTF.

This clonotype was detected a few times. V is TRBV7-9 and J is TRBJ1-4; the match to TRBD1 covers 10 bases. Losses at the gene ends were 4 bases for V and 6 bases for J; bases not matched to a gene: 5. Germline-derived CDR1 and CDR2 are SEHNR and FQNEAQ (reference sequence). This CDR3 comprises 15 residues. The CDR3: CASSSDRGRDEKLFF. The CDR3 region has the DNA TGTGCCAGCAGCTCCGACAGGGGGCGAGATGAAAAACTGTTTTTT.

V is TRBV7-9 and J is TRBJ2-3, with TRBD1 matching 9 bases. With 5 bases clipped from V and 6 bases from J, the junction kept 18 bases outside the gene matches. Germline V lookup: CDR1 SEHNR, CDR2 FQNEAQ (reference sequence). The CDR3 runs to 18 residues. As DNA, the CDR3 is TGTGCCAGCAGCGCGCCTCCGGGACAGGGAGCCTTCGGGGATACGCAGTATTTT. Its translation is CASSAPPGQGAFGDTQYF.

This clonotype appeared many times. V usage is TRBV12-3 or TRBV12-4 and J usage is TRBJ1-1; D is undetermined. V lost 6 bases, J lost 9 bases, and 14 bases lay in between. This CDR3 contains 12 residues. As DNA, the CDR3 is TGTGCCAGCAGCCTTAGACGGAGTCAAGCTTTCTTT. Its protein is CASSLRRSQAFF.

The rearrangement uses TRBV6-1 and TRBJ1-1; tentatively, D is TRBD1 (5 bases). Germline V gene data show CDR1 as MNHNS and CDR2 as SASEGT. The CDR3 loop spans 11 amino acids. Trimming removed 10 bases from V and 1 base from J, with 7 bases in between. CDR3 in amino acids: CATTGNTEAFF. In nucleotides, the CDR3 is TGTGCCACCACAGGGAACACTGAAGCTTTCTTT.

This clonotype was seen once. V and J are TRBV3-1 and TRBJ1-1, with D possibly matching TRBD1 (5 bases). Between the trimmed V and J ends, which lost 5 bases and 10 bases, there was a span of 23 bases. The CDR3 loop spans 15 amino acids. Germline V CDR1 and CDR2: LGHDT, YNNKEL (reference sequence). The CDR3 DNA is TGTGCCAGCAGCTTAGATGGCAGGGACGTAATTGGAGCTTTCTTT. This codes for CASSLDGRDVIGAFF.

This clonotype was seen many times. V usage is TRBV11-2 and J usage is TRBJ1-2; 10 bases map to TRBD1. Unmatched junction bases numbered 7, after V lost 7 bases and J lost 5 bases. This CDR3 is 14 amino acids long. The germline gives CDR1 SGHAT, CDR2 FQNNGV. The CDR3 protein is CASNPTGGWYGYTF. In nucleotides, the CDR3 is TGTGCCAGCAACCCGACAGGGGGCTGGTATGGCTACACCTTC.

This clonotype was observed many times. The CDR3 sequence is CASSYKGSSYNEQFF. CDR3 nucleotides: TGTGCCAGCAGTTATAAGGGCAGCTCCTACAATGAGCAGTTCTTC. The chain has TRBV6-1 and TRBJ2-1; D gene unclear. The germline V gene has CDR1 MNHNS and CDR2 SASEGT. V was clipped by 5 bases and J by 0 bases, with 11 bases between them. The CDR3 runs to 15 residues.

This clonotype was found many times. The chain recombines TRBV6-1 with TRBJ1-1; D is uncertain. The V gene's germline CDR1 is MNHNS and CDR2 SASEGT. V was shortened by 3 bases and J by 0 bases, with 8 bases between the two germline ends. CDR3 size: 14 residues. Here the CDR3 reads CASSETRVNTEAFF. CDR3 in DNA: TGTGCCAGCAGTGAGACGAGGGTGAACACTGAAGCTTTCTTT.